These 16 T cell receptor beta chains were all obtained from the same sample, sequenced in a study. Each CDR3 protein is one row after TCRdb ran MiXCR on the RT-PCR reads. The table has more than 600,000 distinct CDR3 sequences, approximately 14% seen once. The specimen sequenced was memory CD4+ T cells from blood. The source is a female donor in good health, serving as a healthy control.

This clonotype was detected many times. The chain carries TRBV6-1 and TRBJ2-6, with D perhaps TRBD1 (6 bases). The CDR3 covers 18 residues. Per germline, CDR1 MNHNS and CDR2 SASEGT. With 2 bases removed from V and 0 bases from J, the gap between germline ends came to 14 bases. Written as DNA, the CDR3 is TGTGCCAGCAGTGAATTTAGGGGGAGCAGCTCTGGGGCCAACGTCCTGACTTTC. Translation gives CASSEFRGSSSGANVLTF.

This chain links TRBV27 with TRBJ1-6; a weak D match, TRBD1 (5 bases). This CDR3 is built from 15 residues. V was pared by 2 bases and J by 9 bases, with 14 bases between. Germline lookup yields CDR1 MNHEY and CDR2 SMNVEV (reference sequence). DNA of the CDR3: TGTGCCAGCAGTTTAGGGACGGGGCTGGGTTCACCCCTCCACTTT. It specifies CASSLGTGLGSPLHF.

Only a few counts were recorded for this clonotype. The chain is built from TRBV3-1 and TRBJ2-7; TRBD2 aligns across 9 bases. Germline V lookup: CDR1 LGHDT, CDR2 YNNKEL (reference sequence). This CDR3 spans 16 amino acids. V was pared by 0 bases and J by 6 bases, with 9 bases of the junction left unmatched. CDR3 in amino acids: CASSQEALAGRPEQYF. The CDR3 DNA sequence: TGTGCCAGCAGCCAAGAGGCGCTAGCGGGACGCCCCGAGCAGTACTTC.

This clonotype was observed many times. V gene TRBV5-1 combines with J gene TRBJ2-3; D possibly uses TRBD1 or TRBD2 (6 bases each). Germline V gene lookup returns CDR1 SGHRS and CDR2 YFSETQ. CDR3 size: 15 residues. V was shortened by 6 bases and J by 0 bases, with 14 bases between the two germline ends. The CDR3 reads CASKKEGVSTDTQYF. CDR3 coding DNA: TGCGCCAGCAAGAAGGAGGGGGTCAGCACAGATACGCAGTATTTT.

The CDR3 is CASSFPGGRTDTQYF. The DNA for the CDR3 is TGTGCCAGCAGTTTTCCAGGGGGCCGCACAGATACGCAGTATTTT. The rearrangement uses TRBV27 and TRBJ2-3; 8 bases match TRBD1. CDR1 and CDR2 (germline): MNHEY, SMNVEV (reference sequence). CDR3 size: 15 residues. V was pared by 3 bases and J by 1 base, with 3 bases of the junction left unmatched.

This clonotype was seen only a few times. This rearrangement joins TRBV11-2 to TRBJ2-5; the D gene is possibly TRBD1 (6 bases). Trimming stripped 5 bases from V and 1 base from J, with 20 bases between. CDR1 is SGHAT and CDR2 is FQNNGV in the germline V gene. This CDR3 has 17 residues. The CDR3 here is CASSRLLGQSIQETQYF. In DNA form, the CDR3 reads TGTGCCAGCAGCCGCCTTTTAGGACAGAGCATCCAAGAGACCCAGTACTTC.

This clonotype appeared many times. This chain links TRBV6-6 with TRBJ2-7, with 8 bases identical to TRBD2. CDR1 is MNHNY, CDR2 SVGAGI, per germline (reference sequence). Trimming took 0 bases from V and 6 from J; bases not matched to a gene: 10. The CDR3 sequence is 16 residues long. CDR3: CASSYSVRLASPEQYF. The CDR3 DNA reads as TGTGCCAGCAGTTACTCGGTTCGACTAGCGTCCCCCGAGCAGTACTTC.

This clonotype was seen more than once but under ten times. The genes are TRBV7-2 and TRBJ2-1, with D hard to call. V was shortened by 5 bases and J by 8 bases, with 13 bases between the two germline ends. This CDR3 is 13 amino acids long. Germline values: CDR1 SGHTA, CDR2 FQGNSA. For the CDR3, the DNA is TGTGCCAGCAGCCCAACCCCGGTTCATGAGCAGTTCTTC. This translates into CASSPTPVHEQFF.

This clonotype was counted ten times or more. The chain combines TRBV7-9 with TRBJ1-1; D gene unclear. The V end lost 5 bases, the J end lost 4 bases, and 11 bases lay between the germline ends. Germline assignment: CDR1 SEHNR and CDR2 FQNEAQ (reference sequence). The CDR3 runs to 13 residues. The CDR3 spells CASSPTIGTEAFF. DNA of the CDR3: TGTGCCAGCAGCCCGACAATCGGCACTGAAGCTTTCTTT.

The rearrangement uses TRBV5-1 and TRBJ1-4, with a possible D match to TRBD1 (5 bases). Germline lookup yields CDR1 SGHRS and CDR2 YFSETQ. The CDR3 is made up of 15 amino acids. V was clipped by 0 bases and J by 4 bases, with 10 bases between them. CDR3 sequence reads: CASSLESGGNEKLFF. The CDR3 DNA is TGCGCCAGCAGCTTGGAATCCGGGGGTAATGAAAAACTGTTTTTT.

The chain is built from TRBV20-1 and TRBJ1-1, with D unclear. The germline gives CDR1 DFQATT, CDR2 SNEGSKA (reference sequence). This CDR3 has 10 amino acids. V was pared by 7 bases and J by 5 bases, with 8 bases between. CDR3 loop: CSVDGTEAFF. DNA of the CDR3: TGCAGTGTTGATGGGACTGAAGCTTTCTTT.

The DNA of the CDR3 is TGCAGTGCTAGGGGACTAGCAGCGACCTACGAGCAGTACTTC. Its protein product is CSARGLAATYEQYF. The chain combines TRBV20-1 with TRBJ2-7; 9 positions agree with TRBD2. V shed 3 bases, J shed 2 bases, and the junction held 5 bases outside the gene matches. This CDR3 contains 14 residues. CDR1 and CDR2 (germline): DFQATT, SNEGSKA (reference sequence).

This clonotype was seen many times. V gene TRBV15 combines with J gene TRBJ2-7; 8 nucleotides line up with TRBD2. The CDR3 has 16 amino acids. J was trimmed by 0 bases and V by 1 base; bases with no gene match: 5. Germline CDR1 and CDR2: LNHNV and YYDKDF (reference sequence). This CDR3 reads CATSRGGGGSSYEQYF. CDR3 in DNA: TGTGCCACCAGCAGAGGGGGCGGGGGGAGCTCCTACGAGCAGTACTTC.

This rearrangement joins TRBV6-1 to TRBJ1-2; D ambiguous. The V gene's germline CDR1 is MNHNS and CDR2 SASEGT. Trimming took 5 bases from V and 8 from J, leaving 21 bases between them. There are 15 residues in the CDR3. The CDR3 DNA is TGTGCCAGCAGTTACAACGGGGAAGGGCTGTGGGGCTACACCTTC. This sequence encodes CASSYNGEGLWGYTF.

This clonotype was counted at least ten times. This chain links TRBV6-5 with TRBJ1-1, with TRBD1 matching 7 bases. The CDR3 length is 14 residues. V lost 0 bases, J lost 3 bases, and 1 base stayed unmatched. Germline loops: CDR1 MNHEY, CDR2 SVGAGI. In nucleotides, the CDR3 is TGTGCCAGCAGTTACTCGGGGACAGACACTGAAGCTTTCTTT. This gives the protein CASSYSGTDTEAFF.

This clonotype was picked up a small number of times. The rearrangement links TRBV25-1 to TRBJ2-1, with a tentative D call TRBD2 (6 bases). The V gene's germline CDR1 is MGHDK and CDR2 SYGVNS. Trimming pared 4 bases from V and 5 bases from J, leaving 12 bases between. CDR3 size: 14 residues. Written as DNA, the CDR3 is TGTGCCAGCAGTGCGGGACTTCAAAACAATGAGCAGTTCTTC. It codes for CASSAGLQNNEQFF. Full variable domain (rest looked up from reference TRBV25-1 and TRBJ2-1): EADIYQTPRYLVIGTGKKITLECSQTMGHDKMYWYQQDPGMELHLIHYSYGVNSTEKGDLSSESTVSRIRTEHFPLTLESARPSHTSQYLCASSAGLQNNEQFFGPGTRLTVL.